Listed below are T cell receptor beta chains from one sample, sequenced in a study of shared clonotypes between healthy human individuals. The protocol was immunoSEQ multiplex PCR, while the TCRdb copy is restricted to in-frame clones and leaves out a portion. The table lists about 1 million clones, about 75% of them singletons. Sample: memory CD4+ T cells sorted from blood. The origin of the receptors is a man between 18 and 35 years old in good health. Each CDR3 is given with its conserved first and last residue. The order of the fields is clone size, J gene, V gene, D gene, CDR3 DNA, CDR3 protein. D genes are given only for firm matches. Clone size is shown for a subset of rows, as once, few, many or a class of expanded clone.

-,TRBJ2-3,TRBV7-2,-,TGTGCCAGCAGCCCCCGACCGACCCAGGGGACGCAGTATTTT,CASSPRPTQGTQYF
-,TRBJ2-1,TRBV7-9,TRBD2,TGTGCCAGCGGGAGGGCTAGCGGGGGAAACTCCTACAATGAGCAGTTCTTC,CASGRASGGNSYNEQFF
-,TRBJ2-7,TRBV6-1,-,TGTGCCAGCAGTGGTCGGACTGGCGAGCAGTACTTC,CASSGRTGEQYF
-,TRBJ2-2,TRBV5-4,TRBD2,TGTGCCAGCAGCTTGGGGCTAGCGGGGGACACCGGGGAGCTGTTTTTT,CASSLGLAGDTGELFF
-,TRBJ1-5,TRBV6-1,-,TGTGCCAGCAGTGAAGCCTTGGGATCCCCTCAGCCCCAGCATTTT,CASSEALGSPQPQHF
few,TRBJ2-5,TRBV30,-,TGTGCCTGGAGTCCCCAAGAGACCCAGTACTTC,CAWSPQETQYF
-,TRBJ1-2,TRBV27,TRBD1,TGTGCCAGCAGGCTCTTGACAGGGGGCGCGTATGGCTACACCTTC,CASRLLTGGAYGYTF
many,TRBJ1-5,TRBV2,-,TGTGCCAGCAGTGTGATGTTAGGGGAGCCCCAGCATTTT,CASSVMLGEPQHF
-,TRBJ2-3,TRBV11-3,TRBD1,TGTGCCAGCAGCGTGGACAGGGGCTCAGATACGCAGTATTTT,CASSVDRGSDTQYF
-,TRBJ2-2,TRBV7-6,TRBD1,TGTGCCAGCAGCAAGGGACAGGGAAGCACCGGGGAGCTGTTTTTT,CASSKGQGSTGELFF
-,TRBJ1-4,TRBV30,-,TGTGCCTGGAGCAAAGACAGGATTCCAACTAATGAAAAACTGTTTTTT,CAWSKDRIPTNEKLFF
-,TRBJ1-1,TRBV7-2,-,TGTGCCAGCAGCTTAGGAGGGGTTTCCACTGAAGCTTTCTTT,CASSLGGVSTEAFF
-,TRBJ2-2,TRBV30,-,TGTGCCTGGAAACGGCGGACCGGGGAGCTGTTTTTT,CAWKRRTGELFF
-,TRBJ2-7,TRBV7-9,-,TGTGCCAGCAGCTTAGATAGGCAGGGGGGTACTTACGAGCAGTACTTC,CASSLDRQGGTYEQYF
-,TRBJ2-5,TRBV30,TRBD1,TGTGCCTGGAGACCACAGGGGGCCGGGGAGACCCAGTACTTC,CAWRPQGAGETQYF
-,TRBJ1-2,TRBV30,-,TGTGCCTGGAGGGATACAGGGTCCTATGGCTACACCTTC,CAWRDTGSYGYTF
few,TRBJ1-2,TRBV16,TRBD1,TGTGCCAGCAGCCAATGGGGGACAGGGGATGGCTACACCTTC,CASSQWGTGDGYTF
-,TRBJ2-1,TRBV6-6,-,TGTGCCAGCAGTTACTCGACAAGACTCTACAATGAGCAGTTCTTC,CASSYSTRLYNEQFF
-,TRBJ2-3,TRBV7-2,-,TGTGCCAGCAGCCACCGTAGCGCTAGCACAGATACGCAGTATTTT,CASSHRSASTDTQYF
-,TRBJ2-1,TRBV30,TRBD2,TGTGCCTGGAGTGTACCTCCCACTACTAGCGGTTTTTACAATGAGCAGTTCTTC,CAWSVPPTTSGFYNEQFF